A single sample gave rise to the 16 T cell receptor beta chains below, sequenced in a study of T cell repertoires in cytomegalovirus infection. In TCRdb, the reads were re-called with MiXCR into one record per CDR3 protein. This table holds approximately 300,000 distinct CDR3 sequences, about 25% found once. Antigens for these TCRs are unknown. Source: cultured PBMCs, taken from culture after CMV antigen stimulation. Source of these receptors: a human donor in good health (CMV status not recorded). Some clones in this sample may be carry-over from other donors' samples.

This chain links TRBV6-2 or TRBV6-3 with TRBJ2-7; the match to TRBD2 covers 14 bases. With 6 bases clipped from V and 2 bases from J, the junction kept 3 bases outside the gene matches. CDR1 and CDR2 from the germline V gene are MNHEY and SVGEGT. The CDR3 has 15 amino acids. This CDR3 is CASRRLAGGPYEQYV. CDR3 coding DNA: TGTGCCAGCAGAAGACTAGCGGGAGGGCCCTACGAGCAGTACGTC.

This clonotype was seen a few times. V gene TRBV7-8 combines with J gene TRBJ2-3; 7 nucleotides match TRBD2. With V trimmed by 6 bases and J by 0 bases, 12 bases remained unmatched. Germline CDR1 reads SGHVS; CDR2 reads FQNEAQ. This CDR3 has 17 amino acids. The CDR3 bases are TGTGCCAGCAGTTCACTGGACGGACTAGTTAGCACAGATACGCAGTATTTT. Translated: CASSSLDGLVSTDTQYF.

V usage is TRBV12-3 or TRBV12-4 and J usage is TRBJ1-5; possibly TRBD1 for D (5 bases). This CDR3 is built from 17 residues. V dropped 1 base and J dropped 0 bases, with 13 bases sitting between them. CDR3 amino acids: CASSLEKGLYSNQPQHF. The CDR3 DNA reads as TGTGCCAGCAGTTTAGAAAAGGGACTCTATAGCAATCAGCCCCAGCATTTT.

This clonotype was counted only a few times. The chain couples TRBV6-2 or TRBV6-3 to TRBJ2-1; 9 bases map to TRBD2. V lost 5 bases, J lost 3 bases, and 5 bases stayed unmatched. Germline V gives CDR1 MNHEY, CDR2 SVGEGT. The CDR3 contains 15 residues. In nucleotides, the CDR3 is TGTGCCAGCAGTCCAAGCGGGAGGTTCTACAATGAGCAGTTCTTC. It is translated as CASSPSGRFYNEQFF.

A few counts support this clonotype. J is TRBJ2-6 and V is TRBV25-1, with D perhaps TRBD2 (6 bases). Per the germline V gene, CDR1 is MGHDK and CDR2 is SYGVNS. V was shortened by 3 bases and J by 3 bases, with 9 bases between the two germline ends. There are 15 residues in the CDR3. CDR3: CASSDPGGGANVLTF. CDR3 bases: TGTGCCAGCAGTGATCCCGGGGGTGGGGCCAACGTCCTGACTTTC.

This sequence joins TRBV19 and TRBJ1-4; tentatively, D is TRBD1 (6 bases). Trimming stripped 6 bases from V and 3 bases from J, with 11 bases between. The CDR3 consists of 14 residues. The V gene's germline CDR1 is LNHDA and CDR2 SQIVND (reference sequence). The CDR3 loop is CASREDRANEKLFF. The DNA for the CDR3 is TGTGCCAGTAGGGAGGACAGAGCTAATGAAAAACTGTTTTTT.

This clonotype was seen more than once but under ten times. The V call is TRBV13, the J call TRBJ1-2; D is undetermined. V shed 1 base and J shed 11 bases, with 11 bases lying between them. The CDR3 extends over 12 amino acids. Germline V lookup: CDR1 PRHDT, CDR2 FYEKMQ (reference sequence). The CDR3 sequence is CASSLVGDRYTF. The CDR3, as DNA: TGTGCCAGCAGCTTAGTCGGAGACCGTTACACCTTC.

A few counts support this clonotype. The chain employs TRBV11-2 and TRBJ2-5, with D possibly TRBD1 on 5 matching bases. Trimming took 5 bases from V and 4 from J, leaving 11 bases between them. Germline V gene data show CDR1 as SGHAT and CDR2 as FQNNGV. The CDR3 length is 13 residues. CDR3 nucleotide sequence: TGTGCCAGCAGCCAGCAGGGTCCAGAGACCCAGTACTTC. Amino acid sequence: CASSQQGPETQYF.

This clonotype was seen many times. CDR3 coding DNA: TGTGCCAGCAGCCTAGAGGTCGGGGAGCTGTTTTTT. Encoded protein: CASSLEVGELFF. The chain is built from TRBV7-2 and TRBJ2-2; D not certain. The V gene's germline CDR1 is SGHTA and CDR2 FQGNSA. The ends were cut back, 5 bases at V and 7 bases at J, with 8 bases in the middle. This CDR3 is 12 amino acids long.

The chain joins TRBV10-3 to TRBJ2-1, with D uncertain. In germline, CDR1 is ENHRY, CDR2 SYGVKD. The CDR3 runs 13 residues. Trimming left V 7 bases short and J 4 bases short, with 11 bases between. The CDR3 is CAITGSQYNEQFF. The DNA for the CDR3 is TGTGCCATCACCGGGTCCCAATACAATGAGCAGTTCTTC.

The table lists this clonotype with many counts. The genes are TRBV6-5 and TRBJ2-6, with TRBD1 matching 11 bases. V gave up 6 bases and J gave up 1 base; unmatched junction bases: 2. Germline V gene data show CDR1 as MNHEY and CDR2 as SVGAGI. This CDR3 comprises 16 residues. CDR3 DNA sequence: TGTGCCAGCAGCCGGGACAGGGGGTCTGGGGCCAACGTCCTGACTTTC. Its protein product is CASSRDRGSGANVLTF.

This clonotype appeared a few times. The chain has TRBV7-2 and TRBJ1-1; D is undetermined. Trimming stripped 2 bases from V and 2 bases from J, with 9 bases between. Germline V gives CDR1 SGHTA, CDR2 FQGNSA. The CDR3 sequence is 14 residues long. CDR3: CASSLNGRNTEAFF. The CDR3 DNA is TGTGCCAGCAGCTTAAACGGGCGTAACACTGAAGCTTTCTTT.

This clonotype was seen a few times. V gene TRBV30 combines with J gene TRBJ1-4, with 10 positions matching TRBD1. The germline CDR1 and CDR2 sequences are GTSNPN and SVGIG (reference sequence). CDR3 length: 14 amino acids. Germline trimming cut 2 bases from V and 6 bases from J; bases unmatched to any gene: 3. CDR3 bases: TGTGCCTGGAGTACGGACAGGGGGGATGAAAAACTGTTTTTT. It yields the protein CAWSTDRGDEKLFF.

This clonotype appeared many times. The rearrangement joins TRBV7-2 to TRBJ2-5, with 7 positions matching TRBD2. This CDR3 region has 13 residues. Germline lookup yields CDR1 SGHTA and CDR2 FQGNSA. V shed 3 bases and J 5 bases; nucleotides not matched to a gene: 3. The CDR3 sequence is CASSFSGLETQYF. CDR3 DNA sequence: TGTGCCAGCAGCTTTAGCGGGTTGGAGACCCAGTACTTC.

A few counts support this clonotype. The chain carries TRBV25-1 and TRBJ1-5, with D unclear. Germline CDR1 reads MGHDK; CDR2 reads SYGVNS. This CDR3 spans 13 amino acids. V lost 3 bases, J lost 4 bases, and 7 bases lay in between. CDR3 coding DNA: TGTGCCAGCAGTGAGACCGGGAATCAGCCCCAGCATTTT. Residues: CASSETGNQPQHF.

This clonotype was found a few times. V gene TRBV11-3 combines with J gene TRBJ2-3, with a weak D call TRBD1 (6 bases). V was cut by 0 bases and J by 1 base, with 11 bases left in between. CDR1 SGHNT and CDR2 YENEEA come from the germline V gene. The CDR3 length is 16 residues. CDR3 sequence reads: CASSLEGQTGTDTQYF. The CDR3 coding sequence is TGTGCCAGCAGCTTAGAAGGACAGACCGGCACAGATACGCAGTATTTT.